Listed here are 19 T cell receptor beta chains from one sample, sequenced in a study of control samples from healthy donors and cancer patients. Repertoires were generated with immunoSEQ multiplex PCR, while TCRdb's copy carries only in-frame clones and drops some. The sample records some 130,000 clones, around nine tenths being singletons. Sequenced sample: blood. The source of these receptors is a man in his forties or fifties in good health.

The J gene is TRBJ1-2, the V gene TRBV6-6; TRBD1 might be the D (5 bases). V lost 3 bases and J lost 6, with 14 bases in between. Per germline, CDR1 MNHNY and CDR2 SVGAGI (reference sequence). The CDR3 runs to 14 residues. The CDR3 DNA reads TGTGCCAGCAGTTATCCCCTCGACAGTAATGGCTACACCTTC. It yields the protein CASSYPLDSNGYTF.

The sample holds a few counts of this clone. V and J are TRBV2 and TRBJ2-7; D is possibly TRBD1 or TRBD2 (5 bases each). CDR1 and CDR2 (germline): SNHLY, FYNNEI. This CDR3 is built from 14 residues. Trimming removed 6 bases from V and 3 bases from J, with 15 bases in between. CDR3 in amino acids: CASRFFGTHYEQYF. The DNA of the CDR3 is TGTGCCAGCAGATTCTTCGGGACGCACTACGAGCAGTACTTC.

J is TRBJ1-5 and V is TRBV5-8; D gene ambiguous. Germline lookup yields CDR1 SGHTS and CDR2 YDEGEE. There are 16 residues in the CDR3. V gave up 0 bases and J gave up 6 bases, with 16 bases separating them. CDR3 nucleotides: TGTGCCAGCAGCTTGGAGGCCCCAGGTCCAGGTCAGCCCCAGCATTTT. This sequence encodes CASSLEAPGPGQPQHF.

J is TRBJ2-5 and V is TRBV14; D possibly corresponds to TRBD1 (6 bases). The CDR3 runs 15 residues. Trimming removed 2 bases at V and 0 bases at J, with 10 bases between. Germline V gives CDR1 SGHDN, CDR2 FVKESK. CDR3 amino acids: CASSQLDSHQETQYF. CDR3 nucleotide sequence: TGTGCCAGCAGCCAACTGGACAGCCACCAAGAGACCCAGTACTTC.

The chain uses TRBV24-1 and TRBJ2-5; tentatively, D is TRBD1 or TRBD2 (5 bases each). The CDR3 is 13 residues long. Trimming took 2 bases from V and 4 from J, leaving 7 bases between them. Germline V gives CDR1 KGHDR, CDR2 SFDVKD. The CDR3 DNA reads as TGTGCCACCAGTGATTCAGGGACAGAGACCCAGTACTTC. It yields the protein CATSDSGTETQYF.

V is TRBV28 and J is TRBJ2-4, with D tentatively TRBD1 or TRBD2 (5 bases each). Germline V lookup: CDR1 MDHEN, CDR2 SYDVKM. The CDR3 runs to 16 residues. V shed 6 bases and J shed 1 base, with 16 bases lying between them. Here the CDR3 DNA reads TGTGCCAGCAGACCTCCCGAGGGGTGGGCCAAAAACATTCAGTACTTC. Translation: CASRPPEGWAKNIQYF. The whole variable domain, filled in from reference TRBV28 and TRBJ2-4, reads DVKVTQSSRYLVKRTGEKVFLECVQDMDHENMFWYRQDPGLGLRLIYFSYDVKMKEKGDIPEGYSVSREKKERFSLILESASTNQTSMYLCASRPPEGWAKNIQYFGAGTRLSVL.

The J gene is TRBJ1-6, the V gene TRBV7-9, with unresolved D. Trimming took 5 bases from V and 6 from J, leaving 14 bases between them. This CDR3 has 15 residues. Germline CDR1 SEHNR, CDR2 FQNEAQ (reference sequence). The CDR3 here is CASSLTGTVNSPLHF. Here the CDR3 DNA reads TGTGCCAGCAGCCTGACTGGCACAGTTAATTCACCCCTCCACTTT.

The chain employs TRBV3-1 (or the pseudogene TRBV3-2) and TRBJ1-1; the D gene is possibly TRBD1 (6 bases). This CDR3 spans 14 amino acids. Trimming took off 1 base at V and 5 bases at J, with 11 bases between the two ends. Looked up from germline, CDR1 is LGHDT and CDR2 is YNNKEL (reference sequence). This CDR3 is CASSQGRGETEAFF. CDR3 nucleotides: TGTGCCAGCAGCCAAGGCAGGGGTGAAACTGAAGCTTTCTTT.

The gene calls are TRBV7-9 and TRBJ1-4, with D tentatively TRBD1 (5 bases). The CDR3 has 15 amino acids. CDR1 is SEHNR and CDR2 is FQNEAQ in the germline V gene (reference sequence). The V and J ends lost 4 bases and 7 bases respectively, with 16 bases between them. CDR3 in amino acids: CASSCDRPKGEKLFF. In DNA form, the CDR3 reads TGTGCCAGCAGCTGCGACAGACCCAAGGGTGAAAAACTGTTTTTT.

The chain combines TRBV5-1 with TRBJ2-2; 7 bases are a match to TRBD2. This CDR3 has 16 residues. With 0 bases clipped from V and 7 bases from J, the junction kept 9 bases outside the gene matches. Germline-derived CDR1 and CDR2 are SGHRS and YFSETQ. DNA of the CDR3: TGCGCCAGCAGCTTGGGAGGCGGGGGAAGATACGGGGAGCTGTTTTTT. This translates into CASSLGGGGRYGELFF.

This clone was observed once. CDR3 amino acids: CASSQVYGNQPQHF. For the CDR3, the DNA is TGCGCCAGCAGCCAAGTCTACGGCAATCAGCCCCAGCATTTT. V is TRBV4-1 and J is TRBJ1-5; D not resolved. CDR3 length: 14 amino acids. The germline V gene encodes CDR1 MGHRA and CDR2 YSYEKL. V lost 1 base and J 2 bases, leaving 6 bases between the germline ends.

Concerning this clone itself: Sequence at one end of the junction differs from germline and may be a read error. This chain joins TRBV20-1 and TRBJ1-2, with D possibly matching TRBD1 (6 bases). Germline CDR1 DFQATT, CDR2 SNEGSKA (reference sequence). This CDR3 spans 11 amino acids. CDR3: CSASVGGRDIF. The CDR3 bases are TGCAGTGCTAGTGTTGGGGGACGGGACATCTTC.

J is TRBJ1-2 and V is TRBV6-5; possibly TRBD1 for D (6 bases). The CDR3 runs 12 residues. Germline V gene lookup returns CDR1 MNHEY and CDR2 SVGAGI. Trimming removed 5 bases from V and 8 bases from J, with 12 bases in between. CDR3 in DNA: TGTGCCAGCAGTAGAGGGGGGTACGGCTACACCTTC. The encoded protein is CASSRGGYGYTF.

The V and J genes are TRBV2 and TRBJ2-2; D gene ambiguous. V lost 6 bases and J 1 base, leaving 6 bases between the germline ends. The CDR3 is 13 amino acids. In germline, CDR1 is SNHLY, CDR2 FYNNEI. CDR3 nucleotides: TGTGCCAGCAGAAGAGGGAACACCGGGGAGCTGTTTTTT. Amino acid sequence: CASRRGNTGELFF.

The V and J genes are TRBV9 and TRBJ2-1, with TRBD2 matching 8 bases. Losses at the gene ends were 7 bases for V and 2 bases for J; bases not matched to a gene: 5. Germline V CDR1 and CDR2: SGDLS, YYNGEE. The CDR3 has 14 residues. Here the CDR3 reads CASGAGGAYNEQFF. The DNA of the CDR3 is TGTGCCAGCGGGGCCGGGGGGGCCTACAATGAGCAGTTCTTC.

The V and J genes are TRBV28 and TRBJ1-2; D is perhaps TRBD1 (5 bases). The ends were cut back, 7 bases at V and 6 bases at J, with 18 bases in the middle. Per the germline V gene, CDR1 is MDHEN and CDR2 is SYDVKM. The CDR3 is made up of 14 amino acids. The CDR3: CASITQWGRDGYTF. The CDR3 DNA reads as TGTGCCAGCATCACTCAATGGGGCCGGGATGGCTACACCTTC.

The CDR3 region is CASSMGYNEQFF. CDR3 sequence (DNA): TGTGCCAGTAGTATGGGATACAATGAGCAGTTCTTC. The chain couples TRBV19 to TRBJ2-1; unclear D gene. The germline V gene has CDR1 LNHDA and CDR2 SQIVND (reference sequence). V was trimmed by 3 bases and J by 4 bases, leaving 4 bases between them. The CDR3 extends over 12 amino acids.

This chain connects TRBV11-2 to TRBJ1-1; 8 bases align to TRBD1. Germline V CDR1 and CDR2: SGHAT, FQNNGV. V shed 1 base and J 9 bases; nucleotides not matched to a gene: 10. The CDR3 length is 15 residues. The CDR3 sequence is CASSLVGTGGLKAFF. The CDR3 coding sequence is TGTGCCAGCAGCTTAGTAGGGACAGGAGGTCTCAAAGCTTTCTTT. Full variable domain (missing parts from reference TRBV11-2 and TRBJ1-1): EAGVAQSPRYKIIEKRQSVAFWCNPISGHATLYWYQQILGQGPKLLIQFQNNGVVDDSQLPKDRFSAERLKGVDSTLKIQPAKLEDSAVYLCASSLVGTGGLKAFFGQGTRLTVV.

J is TRBJ1-1 and V is TRBV5-4; the D gene is possibly TRBD1 (6 bases). Germline assignment: CDR1 SGHNT and CDR2 YYREEE (reference sequence). The V gene lost 4 bases and the J gene lost 5 bases, with 21 bases spanning the gap. The CDR3 runs to 16 residues. CDR3 protein: CASSLPPGRGGTEAFF. The CDR3 DNA is TGTGCCAGCAGCCTCCCTCCTGGCAGGGGAGGAACTGAAGCTTTCTTT.